Listed here are 26 T cell receptor beta chains from one sample, sequenced in a study of blood T cells in healthy people across ages. Combining a sample-barcoded 5' primer with a J-beta primer mix, a second PCR ran for roughly 6 to 12 cycles. MiXCR was run by TCRdb on the 5' RACE reads, yielding one entry per CDR3 protein. The profile shows about 1.6 million distinct CDR3 sequences, roughly a third of them singletons. Sequences were obtained from blood. Receptor source: a woman aged 25 to 39 in good health.

The chain recombines TRBV18 with TRBJ2-7, with 7 bases identical to TRBD1. V gave up 6 bases and J gave up 0 bases; unmatched junction bases: 8. Germline-derived CDR1 and CDR2 are KGHSH and LQKENI. This CDR3 spans 15 amino acids. In DNA, the CDR3 is TGTGCCAGCTCGCCCCCGGGACAGCCCTCCTACGAGCAGTACTTC. This sequence encodes CASSPPGQPSYEQYF.

This chain links TRBV9 with TRBJ2-5, with 15 bases matching TRBD2. Germline CDR1 is SGDLS and CDR2 is YYNGEE. This CDR3 is 18 amino acids long. J lost 5 bases, V lost 4 bases, and 12 bases had no gene match. CDR3 sequence (DNA): TGTGCCAGCAGCCCGGATGCGGGACTAGCGGGGGGATGGGAGACCCAGTACTTC. Amino acid sequence: CASSPDAGLAGGWETQYF.

This clonotype was seen once. The CDR3 region is CASSPPADAQYF. CDR3 DNA: TGTGCCAGCAGCCCCCCGGCGGATGCGCAGTATTTT. V is TRBV11-2 and J is TRBJ2-3; D remains unclear. CDR1 and CDR2 (germline): SGHAT, FQNNGV. Deletions cut 5 bases from V and 10 bases from J, with 13 bases between. The CDR3 contains 12 residues.

The chain joins TRBV20-1 to TRBJ2-5, with 15 bases matching TRBD2. The junction had 15 bases not matched to a gene; V was cut back by 5 bases and J by 11 bases. The germline V gene encodes CDR1 DFQATT and CDR2 SNEGSKA (reference sequence). This CDR3 region has 16 residues. Here the CDR3 DNA reads TGCAGTGCTGGACCGGGACTAGCGGGAGGCCCCGGTGAGCAGTACTTC. Its translation is CSAGPGLAGGPGEQYF.

In regard to this clonotype: Germline is not matched at one junction end, which may reflect a read error. This rearrangement joins TRBV5-1 to TRBJ2-1; 9 positions match TRBD1. In germline, CDR1 is SGHRS, CDR2 YFSETQ. CDR3 length equals 14 residues. The CDR3 bases are TGCGCCCGCAGCTCGGGACAGGGCTCGGGTGAGCAGTTCTTC. Translating it yields CARSSGQGSGEQFF.

The chain employs TRBV2 and TRBJ2-7; tentatively, D is TRBD1 (6 bases). The germline V gene encodes CDR1 SNHLY and CDR2 FYNNEI. The CDR3 is made up of 14 amino acids. V shed 4 bases and J shed 6 bases, with 16 bases lying between them. DNA of the CDR3: TGTGCCAGCAGTGTCGGTCAGGGGAATCCCGAGCAGTACTTC. It specifies CASSVGQGNPEQYF.

The V gene is TRBV7-2, the J gene TRBJ2-7, with D perhaps TRBD1 or TRBD2 (7 bases each). In germline, CDR1 is SGHTA, CDR2 FQGNSA. The ends were cut back, 5 bases at V and 0 bases at J, with 20 bases in the middle. The CDR3 contains 17 residues. The CDR3, as DNA: TGTGCCAGCAGCACAGGTAGGGGGCTAGCGGTCTCCTACGAGCAGTACTTC. It encodes CASSTGRGLAVSYEQYF.

V usage is TRBV20-1 and J usage is TRBJ2-5; no firm D call. The CDR3 has 13 amino acids. Per germline, CDR1 DFQATT and CDR2 SNEGSKA (reference sequence). V lost 4 bases and J 2 bases, leaving 11 bases between the germline ends. Here the CDR3 reads CSATAAGQETQYF. DNA of the CDR3: TGCAGTGCTACCGCGGCCGGGCAAGAGACCCAGTACTTC.

This clonotype appeared a single time. A much larger clone differs from this one at a single base, so this may be a read error. This chain links TRBV7-9 with TRBJ2-5, with TRBD2 matching 12 bases. CDR3 length: 18 residues. The germline gives CDR1 SEHNR, CDR2 FQNEAQ (reference sequence). The DNA of the CDR3 is TGTGCCAGCGGCTTTCCCAGGACTAGCGGGGCGTACCAAGAGACCCAGTACTTC. It specifies CASGFPRTSGAYQETQYF.

The chain joins TRBV9 to TRBJ2-5, with D uncertain. V lost 1 base to trimming and J lost 5 bases, with 15 bases between them. Germline CDR1 reads SGDLS; CDR2 reads YYNGEE. This CDR3 has 15 residues. The DNA of the CDR3 is TGTGCCAGCAGCGTATCGATCGGTAGGACGGAGACCCAGTACTTC. Translated, it gives CASSVSIGRTETQYF.

This rearrangement joins TRBV20-1 to TRBJ1-2, with D possibly TRBD1 on 6 matching bases. V gave up 2 bases and J gave up 2 bases, with 12 bases separating them. Germline-derived CDR1 and CDR2 are DFQATT and SNEGSKA (reference sequence). This CDR3 has 14 amino acids. The CDR3 DNA follows: TGCAGTGCTAGACCCTTAGGGGGGAACTATGGCTACACCTTC. This translates into CSARPLGGNYGYTF.

The rearrangement joins TRBV28 to TRBJ2-3; TRBD2 aligns across 7 bases. Trimming cost V 4 bases and J 1 base; bases outside gene matches: 8. Germline V lookup: CDR1 MDHEN, CDR2 SYDVKM. This CDR3 spans 16 amino acids. CDR3 sequence (DNA): TGTGCCAGCAGTTCCCTCCCACGGGGGGGCACAGATACGCAGTATTTT. It is translated as CASSSLPRGGTDTQYF.

This clonotype was picked up a small number of times. A read error may be the cause here, since a much bigger clone is one base away. The chain combines TRBV29-1 with TRBJ1-1, with unresolved D. V lost 3 bases, J lost 2 bases, and 4 bases lay in between. Germline CDR1 and CDR2: SQVTM and ANQGSEA. This CDR3 has 11 amino acids. The CDR3 is CSVDGNTEAFF. The CDR3 bases are TGCAGCGTTGACGGAAACACTGAAGCTTTCTTT.

This sequence joins TRBV2 and TRBJ2-3; D may be TRBD2 (5 bases). This CDR3 is 20 amino acids long. Trimming cost V 2 bases and J 0 bases, with 24 bases left between them. Germline values: CDR1 SNHLY, CDR2 FYNNEI. The CDR3 DNA reads as TGTGCCAGCAGTGAAAGAGGGTCGTCGGCCAGCCGAATTAGCACAGATACGCAGTATTTT. Its protein product is CASSERGSSASRISTDTQYF.

This clonotype was found a few times. The rearrangement uses TRBV6-5 and TRBJ1-5, with D hard to call. This CDR3 region has 14 residues. The ends were cut back, 5 bases at V and 7 bases at J, with 15 bases in the middle. In germline, CDR1 is MNHEY, CDR2 SVGAGI. CDR3 DNA sequence: TGTGCCAGCAGTCAGTTGGGGTCCATACAGCCCCAGCATTTT. Translation: CASSQLGSIQPQHF.

This clonotype was found once. This rearrangement joins TRBV28 to TRBJ1-6; D uncertain. Germline V lookup: CDR1 MDHEN, CDR2 SYDVKM. V was pared by 1 base and J by 9 bases, with 13 bases between. The CDR3 has 15 residues. The CDR3: CASSLLGLRFSPLHF. For the CDR3, the DNA is TGTGCCAGCAGTTTATTGGGATTGAGGTTTTCACCCCTCCACTTT. The complete variable domain, with remaining parts taken from reference TRBV28 and TRBJ1-6, reads DVKVTQSSRYLVKRTGEKVFLECVQDMDHENMFWYRQDPGLGLRLIYFSYDVKMKEKGDIPEGYSVSREKKERFSLILESASTNQTSMYLCASSLLGLRFSPLHFGNGTRLTVT.

This clonotype has a handful of counts. The chain employs TRBV12-3 or TRBV12-4 and TRBJ1-1; D not resolved. This CDR3 is built from 13 residues. Trimming pared 3 bases from V and 4 bases from J, leaving 9 bases between. The DNA of the CDR3 is TGTGCCAGCAGTTTGGGGAAAGGCACTGAAGCTTTCTTT. The encoded protein is CASSLGKGTEAFF.

This clonotype was observed a handful of times. The chain links TRBV20-1 to TRBJ2-1; no clear D. There are 13 residues in the CDR3. Trimming stripped 6 bases from V and 0 bases from J, with 9 bases between. Germline V gene sequence: CDR1 DFQATT, CDR2 SNEGSKA (reference sequence). The CDR3 here is CSAGESSYNEQFF. CDR3 coding DNA: TGCAGTGCCGGCGAGAGCTCCTACAATGAGCAGTTCTTC.

Remarks on this clonotype: At one end the junction does not follow the germline gene, possibly because of a read error. The chain is built from TRBV2 and TRBJ2-5; no clear D. The germline gives CDR1 SNHLY, CDR2 FYNNEI. CDR3 length: 11 residues. The CDR3 is CTSSPEETQYF. CDR3 coding DNA: TGTACCAGCAGCCCCGAGGAGACCCAGTACTTC.

The chain carries TRBV20-1 and TRBJ2-1; 8 positions agree with TRBD2. CDR1 is DFQATT, CDR2 SNEGSKA, per germline (reference sequence). J lost 3 bases, V lost 6 bases, and 13 bases had no gene match. The CDR3 spans 16 residues. The CDR3 region has the DNA TGCAGTGCCAAAGTCACCCCAGCGGGGGACTACAATGAGCAGTTCTTC. It encodes CSAKVTPAGDYNEQFF.

This clonotype was seen repeatedly, ten times or more. The chain recombines TRBV2 with TRBJ2-5, with D perhaps being TRBD1 or TRBD2 (5 bases each). The V end lost 5 bases, the J end lost 5 bases, and 12 bases lay between the germline ends. Germline V gives CDR1 SNHLY, CDR2 FYNNEI. This CDR3 is 13 amino acids long. The CDR3 region has the DNA TGTGCCAGCAGTTACTTCGAGGGGGAGACCCAGTACTTC. Translation gives CASSYFEGETQYF. Using reference TRBV2 and TRBJ2-5 for the parts outside the CDR3, the full variable domain is EPEVTQTPSHQVTQMGQEVILRCVPISNHLYFYWYRQILGQKVEFLVSFYNNEISEKSEIFDDQFSVERPDGSNFTLKIRSTKLEDSAMYFCASSYFEGETQYFGPGTRLLVL.

This clonotype has only a few counts. This sequence joins TRBV12-5 and TRBJ1-2; D might be TRBD1 (5 bases). The V end was cut by 6 bases, the J end by 4 bases, with 21 bases between. The CDR3 covers 16 residues. Germline CDR1 reads LGHNT; CDR2 reads FRNRAP. The DNA of the CDR3 is TGTGCTAGTGGAAATTCTCCGGGGCAGCCATTCTATGGCTACACCTTC. Its protein is CASGNSPGQPFYGYTF.

This chain's CDR3 is CSASRDRGLRIFHYGYTF. DNA for the CDR3: TGCAGTGCTAGTCGGGACAGGGGGCTAAGAATTTTTCACTATGGCTACACCTTC. The chain employs TRBV20-1 and TRBJ1-2; TRBD1 matches at 12 bases. Germline CDR1 is DFQATT and CDR2 is SNEGSKA (reference sequence). The CDR3 has 18 amino acids. The V and J ends lost 3 bases and 3 bases, in that order; junction bases with no gene match: 14.

A few counts support this clonotype. V is TRBV6-1 and J is TRBJ2-1; TRBD1 agrees at 9 bases. From germline, CDR1 is MNHNS and CDR2 SASEGT. With V trimmed by 9 bases and J by 0 bases, 3 bases remained unmatched. This CDR3 is built from 14 residues. CDR3 region: CASLTGGSYNEQFF. CDR3 in DNA: TGTGCCAGTCTGACAGGGGGCTCCTACAATGAGCAGTTCTTC.

This chain links TRBV25-1 with TRBJ2-1, with D possibly being TRBD1 (6 bases). Per the germline V gene, CDR1 is MGHDK and CDR2 is SYGVNS. The V gene lost 7 bases and the J gene lost 3 bases, with 13 bases spanning the gap. The CDR3 sequence is 14 residues long. CDR3 sequence reads: CASTGQPNYNEQFF. CDR3 DNA sequence: TGTGCCAGCACCGGACAGCCTAACTACAATGAGCAGTTCTTC.

This clonotype appeared many times. The chain links TRBV27 to TRBJ2-3, with D tentatively TRBD2 (6 bases). Germline values: CDR1 MNHEY, CDR2 SMNVEV (reference sequence). The CDR3 is 13 amino acids. Trimming took 4 bases from V and 9 from J, leaving 14 bases between them. DNA of the CDR3: TGTGCCAGCAGTTGGAAGGGAGGCGGAACGCAGTATTTT. It specifies CASSWKGGGTQYF.